This T cell receptor (beta chain) was found in a study of identical twins. Findings of the study overall: Clonotypes of the beta chain that were abundant in cord blood carried fewer insertions (memory repertoires showed none). Some out-of-frame alpha sequences were shared by twins, and these showed excess low generation probability.

No donor was unhealthy or non-Caucasian. Per germline, CDR1 DFQATT and CDR2 SNEGSKA (reference sequence). The V and J ends lost 6 bases and 0 bases, in that order; junction bases with no gene match: 8. The CDR3 has 14 residues. TCRdb passed the 5' RACE reads through MiXCR, listing each CDR3 protein once. Here the sample spans about 700,000 distinct CDR3 sequences, over 5% being singletons. Ten or more counts support this clonotype. Its specificity is not known. The specimen sequenced was naive T cells sorted from blood. This receptor was identified in a man between 18 and 35 years old in good health. V gene TRBV20-1 combines with J gene TRBJ2-7, with 7 bases identical to TRBD1. CDR3 region: CSALRDSGSYEQYF. Here the CDR3 DNA reads TGCAGTGCGCTCCGGGACAGCGGCTCCTACGAGCAGTACTTC.